The 21 T cell receptor beta chains given below trace back to one sample, sequenced in a study of T and B cells in COVID-19 patients. Multiplex PCR with BIOMED2 TRB-A/B primer pools amplified TRB rearrangements. In TCRdb, the multiplex PCR reads were re-called with MiXCR into one record per CDR3 protein. The data hold roughly 16,000 distinct CDR3 sequences, with 25% to 35% observed a single time. From blood, roughly 240-550 ng of genomic DNA served as TRB template. What was sequenced was blood. The receptors come from a human donor who had recovered from COVID-19.

The chain couples TRBV27 to TRBJ1-2; the D is unclear. The CDR3 runs 14 residues. Germline assignment: CDR1 MNHEY and CDR2 SMNVEV (reference sequence). V was clipped by 0 bases and J by 8 bases, with 13 bases between them. This CDR3 reads CASSLSTSPKGYTF. Here the CDR3 DNA reads TGTGCCAGCAGTTTATCCACCTCGCCGAAGGGCTACACCTTC.

In its sample, this clonotype is medium-sized. This rearrangement joins TRBV29-1 to TRBJ1-2, with 8 bases identical to TRBD1. With V trimmed by 4 bases and J by 6 bases, 4 bases remained unmatched. Germline V lookup: CDR1 SQVTM, CDR2 ANQGSEA. This CDR3 comprises 12 residues. In DNA form, the CDR3 reads TGCAGCGTTGCCAGGGGGCTGGATGGCTACACCTTC. Its protein product is CSVARGLDGYTF.

V and J are TRBV5-6 and TRBJ1-1, with 8 bases matching TRBD1. V was pared by 2 bases and J by 1 base, with 4 bases of the junction left unmatched. The CDR3 covers 15 residues. Germline values: CDR1 SGHDT, CDR2 YYEEEE. In DNA, the CDR3 is TGTGCCAGCAGCTTCAGGGGGCCCCGGAACACTGAAGCTTTCTTT. It codes for CASSFRGPRNTEAFF.

This clonotype was counted a few times. V and J are TRBV27 and TRBJ1-5; D remains ambiguous. CDR1 MNHEY and CDR2 SMNVEV come from the germline V gene (reference sequence). CDR3 length: 14 amino acids. The V and J ends lost 3 bases and 4 bases respectively, with 10 bases between them. CDR3: CASSLARENQPQHF. The CDR3 nucleotides are TGTGCCAGCAGTTTGGCTCGGGAAAATCAGCCCCAGCATTTT.

As to this clonotype: This may be a read error: a much more frequent sequence differs by one nucleotide. The chain has TRBV19 and TRBJ1-3; a possible D gene is TRBD1 (6 bases). The CDR3 loop spans 14 amino acids. CDR1 LNHDA and CDR2 SQIVND come from the germline V gene (reference sequence). The CDR3 reads CASTTPGAGNSIYF. The CDR3 DNA follows: TGTGCCAGTACAACACCAGGGGCTGGAAACAGCATATATTTT. Full variable domain (outside the CDR3, taken from reference TRBV19 and TRBJ1-3): DGGITQSPKYLFRKEGQNVTLSCEQNLNHDAMYWYRQDPGQGLRLIYYSQIVNDFQKGDIAEGYSVSREKKESFPLTVTSAQKNPTAFYLCASTTPGAGNSIYFGEGSWLTVV.

Comment on this clonotype: Without the conserved terminal phenylalanine or tryptophan, this CDR3 likely stems from a read error. V is TRBV27 and J is TRBJ2-3, with 10 bases fitting TRBD1. CDR1 and CDR2 from the germline V gene are MNHEY and SMNVEV (reference sequence). The CDR3 has 15 amino acids. Germline trimming cut 7 bases from V and 4 bases from J; bases unmatched to any gene: 8. DNA of the CDR3: TGTGCCAGCAACGACGGGACAGGGGTACCAGATACGCAGTATCTT. This codes for CASNDGTGVPDTQYL.

This clonotype was seen only a few times. The chain carries TRBV18 and TRBJ1-6; 7 bases are shared with TRBD1. The CDR3 loop spans 14 amino acids. With V trimmed by 6 bases and J by 8 bases, 7 bases remained unmatched. Germline lookup yields CDR1 KGHSH and CDR2 LQKENI. In DNA, the CDR3 is TGTGCCAGCTCGCGAAGACAGGGCGATTCACCCCTCCACTTT. Amino acid sequence: CASSRRQGDSPLHF.

Comments on this clonotype: One end of the junction fails to match germline, which may point to a read error. V is TRBV5-5 and J is TRBJ2-5, with D uncertain. The CDR3 totals 12 residues. Germline-derived CDR1 and CDR2 are SGHKS and YYEKEE (reference sequence). CDR3 amino acids: CAISFGVETQYF. Here the CDR3 DNA reads TGTGCCATCAGCTTTGGGGTGGAGACCCAGTACTTC.

The CDR3 loop reads CASSQRTANTGELFF. CDR3 coding DNA: TGTGCCAGCAGCCAAAGAACAGCGAACACCGGGGAGCTGTTTTTT. The rearrangement links TRBV14 to TRBJ2-2, with D unclear. The CDR3 loop spans 15 amino acids. Deletions cut 2 bases from V and 0 bases from J, with 7 bases between. CDR1 SGHDN and CDR2 FVKESK come from the germline V gene.

Only a few counts were recorded for this clonotype. The rearrangement uses TRBV5-5 and TRBJ1-4; 9 positions agree with TRBD1. This CDR3 has 17 residues. The junction had 12 bases not matched to a gene; V was cut back by 3 bases and J by 6 bases. The germline gives CDR1 SGHKS, CDR2 YYEKEE (reference sequence). The CDR3 DNA is TGTGCCAGCAGCTCATATTTCACGGGACAGGGTCATGAAAAACTGTTTTTT. Residues: CASSSYFTGQGHEKLFF. The variable domain in full, with the rest retrieved from reference TRBV5-5 and TRBJ1-4, is DAGVTQSPTHLIKTRGQQVTLRCSPISGHKSVSWYQQVLGQGPQFIFQYYEKEERGRGNFPDRFSARQFPNYSSELNVNALLLGDSALYLCASSSYFTGQGHEKLFFGSGTQLSVL.

In its sample, this clonotype was seen a few times. J is TRBJ2-7 and V is TRBV20-1; D remains ambiguous. The germline gives CDR1 DFQATT, CDR2 SNEGSKA (reference sequence). The CDR3 extends over 15 amino acids. V shed 1 base and J shed 6 bases, with 19 bases lying between them. The CDR3 is CSARGGIRVSLEQYF. In DNA form, the CDR3 reads TGCAGTGCTAGAGGAGGCATCCGGGTCTCCCTCGAGCAGTACTTC.

Notes on this clonotype: Since a much larger clone is just one base distant, this may be a read error. This rearrangement joins TRBV30 to TRBJ2-3, with D uncertain. CDR1 GTSNPN and CDR2 SVGIG come from the germline V gene (reference sequence). The length of the CDR3 is 14 residues. The ends were cut back, 3 bases at V and 1 base at J, with 11 bases in the middle. The CDR3 reads CAWRPHAGTDTQYF. The CDR3, as DNA: TGTGCCTGGAGACCACATGCGGGCACAGATACGCAGTATTTT. Based on the CDR3 plus reference TRBV30 and TRBJ2-3, the full variable domain is SQTIHQWPATLVQPVGSPLSLECTVEGTSNPNLYWYRQAAGRGLQLLFYSVGIGQISSEVPQNLSASRPQDRQFILSSKKLLLSDSGFYLCAWRPHAGTDTQYFGPGTRLTVL.

This chain links TRBV27 with TRBJ2-2; TRBD1 might be the D (5 bases). V dropped 5 bases and J dropped 2 bases, with 6 bases sitting between them. The CDR3 totals 13 residues. Per the germline V gene, CDR1 is MNHEY and CDR2 is SMNVEV (reference sequence). CDR3 in amino acids: CASSRGNTGELFF. The CDR3 DNA reads TGTGCCAGCAGTAGGGGCAACACCGGGGAGCTGTTTTTT.

This clonotype rates as medium-sized (0.01 to 0.1%). The chain combines TRBV19 with TRBJ2-7; possible D gene TRBD2, 5 bases. The germline gives CDR1 LNHDA, CDR2 SQIVND (reference sequence). The CDR3 runs 13 residues. Trimming stripped 5 bases from V and 1 base from J, with 9 bases between. CDR3 coding DNA: TGTGCCAGTAGTTATCGGGATTCCTACGAGCAGTACTTC. This codes for CASSYRDSYEQYF.

This clonotype appeared a few times. The genes are TRBV11-3 and TRBJ2-6; D is possibly TRBD2 (6 bases). Per germline, CDR1 SGHNT and CDR2 YENEEA. The germline V and J ends were trimmed by 3 bases and 3 bases, with 9 bases remaining between them. The CDR3 loop spans 15 amino acids. CDR3 in DNA: TGTGCCAGCAGCTTCGGAGGGAGTGGGGCCAACGTCCTGACTTTC. This codes for CASSFGGSGANVLTF.

This clonotype was picked up a small number of times. Here the CDR3 reads CAIYSGTDSYEQYF. CDR3 DNA: TGTGCCATCTATTCCGGGACGGACTCCTACGAGCAGTACTTC. J is TRBJ2-7 and V is TRBV10-3; D could derive from TRBD1 or TRBD2 (5 bases each). This CDR3 region has 14 residues. Trimming stripped 8 bases from V and 0 bases from J, with 14 bases between. Germline values: CDR1 ENHRY, CDR2 SYGVKD.

V and J are TRBV27 and TRBJ1-1, with TRBD1 identical over 8 bases. V was clipped by 7 bases and J by 1 base; unmatched bases: 5. This CDR3 region has 14 residues. Looked up from germline, CDR1 is MNHEY and CDR2 is SMNVEV (reference sequence). The CDR3 here is CASTQGAGNTEAFF. The CDR3 bases are TGTGCCAGCACTCAGGGGGCTGGGAACACTGAAGCTTTCTTT.

This clonotype is medium-sized (0.01 to 0.1%). V is TRBV19 and J is TRBJ2-7; 9 bases map to TRBD1. The junction had 6 bases not matched to a gene; V was cut back by 4 bases and J by 2 bases. CDR3 length: 15 residues. The germline V gene encodes CDR1 LNHDA and CDR2 SQIVND (reference sequence). In DNA, the CDR3 is TGTGCCAGTAGTACAGGACAGGGGTTCACCTACGAGCAGTACTTC. Protein product: CASSTGQGFTYEQYF.

For this clonotype: It may be a read error: a sequence one base away is much more abundant. CDR3 sequence reads: CSVGGRGGQFF. The CDR3 DNA follows: TGCAGCGTTGGGGGGAGAGGGGGGCAGTTCTTC. The V gene is TRBV29-1, the J gene TRBJ2-1, with D possibly TRBD1 on 6 matching bases. This CDR3 region has 11 residues. V was trimmed by 4 bases and J by 12 bases, leaving 13 bases between them. Per the germline V gene, CDR1 is SQVTM and CDR2 is ANQGSEA.

This clonotype was counted only a few times. This chain connects TRBV11-3 to TRBJ2-2; no clear D gene. Trimming stripped 4 bases from V and 5 bases from J, with 11 bases between. CDR1 is SGHNT and CDR2 is YENEEA in the germline V gene. CDR3 length equals 14 residues. The CDR3 DNA reads as TGTGCCAGCAGCTATTTTTCCAGGACCGGGGAGCTGTTTTTT. Amino acids: CASSYFSRTGELFF.

The chain has TRBV15 and TRBJ2-7; TRBD2 aligns across 13 bases. The CDR3 extends over 13 amino acids. After removal of 1 base from V and 12 bases from J, the junction contained 3 bases not matched to a gene. The V gene's germline CDR1 is LNHNV and CDR2 YYDKDF (reference sequence). CDR3 bases: TGTGCCACCAGCAGAGGGGGACTAGCGGGGTTGTACTTC. Amino acid sequence: CATSRGGLAGLYF.